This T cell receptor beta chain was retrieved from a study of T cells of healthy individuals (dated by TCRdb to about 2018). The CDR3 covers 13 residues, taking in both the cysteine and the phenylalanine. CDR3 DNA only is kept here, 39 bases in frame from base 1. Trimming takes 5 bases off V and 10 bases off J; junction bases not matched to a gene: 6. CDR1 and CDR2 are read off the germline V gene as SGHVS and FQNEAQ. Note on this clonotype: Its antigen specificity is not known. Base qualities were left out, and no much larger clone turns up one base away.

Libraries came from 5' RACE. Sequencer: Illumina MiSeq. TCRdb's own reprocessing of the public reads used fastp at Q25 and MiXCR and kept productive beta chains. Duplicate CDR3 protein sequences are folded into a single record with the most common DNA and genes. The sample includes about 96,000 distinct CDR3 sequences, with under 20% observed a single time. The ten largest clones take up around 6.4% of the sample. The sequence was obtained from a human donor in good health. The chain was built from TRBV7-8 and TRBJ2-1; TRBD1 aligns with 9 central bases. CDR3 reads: CASSRDRVREQFF. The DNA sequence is TGTGCCAGCAGCCGGGACAGGGTCCGGGAGCAGTTCTTC.